Following are 4 T cell receptor beta chains from one sample sequenced in a study of tumor-infiltrating lymphocytes in oesophageal squamous cell carcinoma listed by TCRdb under 2016. Library method: PCR. Instrument used: Illumina HiSeq 2000. TCRdb reanalyzed the raw reads on its own, using fastp at Q25 for trimming and MiXCR for clone calling, and kept in-frame beta chains. Rows with one shared CDR3 protein collapse into an entry with the most common genes and DNA. The sample table shows about 10,000 distinct CDR3 sequences, and around three fifths are seen once. Together, the top ten hold around a third of the sample. Sequenced sample: esophageal tumor tissue. The receptors originated from a male donor with esophageal squamous cell carcinoma.

The J gene is TRBJ2-7, the V gene TRBV6-1; 11 nucleotides agree with TRBD2. The DNA matches TRBJ2-1 better at its end, which makes the J call doubtful. From germline, CDR1 is MNHNS and CDR2 SASEGT. The CDR3 sequence is 15 residues long. The CDR3 reads CANSQGLADYNEQFF. For the CDR3, the DNA is TGTGCCAACTCCCAGGGACTAGCGGATTACAATGAGCAGTTCTTC.

This sequence joins TRBV7-6 and TRBJ2-3; D perhaps matches TRBD2 (6 bases). CDR3 length: 18 amino acids. With 1 base removed from V and 2 bases from J, the gap between germline ends came to 19 bases. Germline V gene data show CDR1 as SGHVS and CDR2 as FNYEAQ. The CDR3 region is CASSLGRIRAGSTDTQYF. The DNA of the CDR3 is TGTGCCAGCAGCTTAGGACGGATCCGGGCGGGGTCCACAGATACGCAGTATTTT. Full variable domain (missing parts from reference TRBV7-6 and TRBJ2-3): GAGVSQSPRYKVTKRGQDVALRCDPISGHVSLYWYRQALGQGPEFLTYFNYEAQQDKSGLPNDRFSAERPEGSISTLTIQRTEQRDSAMYRCASSLGRIRAGSTDTQYFGPGTRLTVL.

This chain uses TRBV7-8 with TRBJ2-5; TRBD1 agrees at 8 bases. The end of the DNA aligns better with TRBJ2-1, so the J call may be wrong. The CDR3 is made up of 16 amino acids. Germline V gene sequence: CDR1 SGHVS, CDR2 FQNEAQ. The CDR3 loop is CASSSSWGQENNEQFF. CDR3 DNA: TGTGCCAGCAGCTCCAGTTGGGGACAGGAAAACAATGAGCAGTTCTTC.

This clonotype was counted between two and nine times. The rearrangement joins TRBV9 to TRBJ2-5; tentative D call: TRBD1 (6 bases). The end of the DNA aligns better with TRBJ2-7, so the J call may be wrong. The CDR3 has 14 residues. The germline CDR1 and CDR2 sequences are SGDLS and YYNGEE. The CDR3 bases are TGTGCCAGCAGCGTAGGTGGACAGAATAACGAGCAGTACTTC. Translated, it gives CASSVGGQNNEQYF.